These 10 T cell receptor beta chains share one sample of origin, sequenced in a study of cytomegalovirus exposure and HLA in healthy donors. Measured with immunoSEQ multiplex PCR; TCRdb has only the in-frame clones, and not every one. The top ten clones hold around 3.3% of a sample with approximately 80,000 clones, 93% of them seen once. Input material: PBMCs. The receptor source for this set is a woman aged 30 to 39 in good health and CMV-seronegative.

The V gene is TRBV30, the J gene TRBJ1-1; 8 bases agree with TRBD1. CDR3 size: 13 residues. The junction had 12 bases not matched to a gene; V was cut back by 5 bases and J by 10 bases. Germline-derived CDR1 and CDR2 are GTSNPN and SVGIG (reference sequence). This CDR3 is CAWARTGGGLAFF. The CDR3, as DNA: TGTGCCTGGGCAAGAACAGGGGGAGGGTTAGCTTTCTTT. The full variable domain, its missing parts supplied by reference TRBV30 and TRBJ1-1, is SQTIHQWPATLVQPVGSPLSLECTVEGTSNPNLYWYRQAAGRGLQLLFYSVGIGQISSEVPQNLSASRPQDRQFILSSKKLLLSDSGFYLCAWARTGGGLAFFGQGTRLTVV.

The count of this clone is one. This chain uses TRBV19 with TRBJ1-6, with 7 bases that match TRBD1. Germline trimming cut 5 bases from V and 0 bases from J; bases unmatched to any gene: 4. The CDR3 is 16 amino acids. Germline CDR1 is LNHDA and CDR2 is SQIVND (reference sequence). CDR3 protein: CASSWGTVSYNSPLHF. The CDR3 nucleotides read TGTGCCAGTAGTTGGGGGACAGTCTCCTATAATTCACCCCTCCACTTT. Variable domain in full (rest from reference TRBV19 and TRBJ1-6): DGGITQSPKYLFRKEGQNVTLSCEQNLNHDAMYWYRQDPGQGLRLIYYSQIVNDFQKGDIAEGYSVSREKKESFPLTVTSAQKNPTAFYLCASSWGTVSYNSPLHFGNGTRLTVT.

V usage is TRBV28 and J usage is TRBJ1-1, with TRBD1 identical over 7 bases. This CDR3 is 14 amino acids long. After removal of 3 bases from V and 1 base from J, the junction contained 2 bases not matched to a gene. CDR1 and CDR2 (germline): MDHEN, SYDVKM. CDR3 DNA: TGTGCCAGCAGTTTGCCAGGGGGGAACACTGAAGCTTTCTTT. It yields the protein CASSLPGGNTEAFF.

The V gene is TRBV6-5, the J gene TRBJ2-6; 8 bases align to TRBD2. The CDR3 is 15 residues long. Germline CDR1 MNHEY, CDR2 SVGAGI. J gave up 4 bases and V 8 bases, and 7 bases lay outside the gene matches. CDR3 bases: TGTGCCAGCTCTCGGGGGGGGGCCGGGGCCAACGTCCTGACTTTC. Amino acid sequence: CASSRGGAGANVLTF.

V gene TRBV7-9 combines with J gene TRBJ1-4; TRBD1 agrees at 7 bases. This CDR3 region has 16 residues. Germline CDR1 is SEHNR and CDR2 is FQNEAQ (reference sequence). After removal of 5 bases from V and 7 bases from J, the junction contained 13 bases not matched to a gene. This chain's CDR3 is CASSPSVRGRIEKLFF. CDR3 DNA sequence: TGTGCCAGCAGCCCTTCGGTGAGGGGGCGCATTGAAAAACTGTTTTTT.

This clone was observed a few times. The chain recombines TRBV18 with TRBJ1-1, with 7 bases that match TRBD1. This CDR3 region has 13 residues. J gave up 0 bases and V 7 bases, and 2 bases lay outside the gene matches. Per germline, CDR1 KGHSH and CDR2 LQKENI. The CDR3 sequence: CASWDSLNTEAFF. The CDR3 nucleotides are TGTGCCAGCTGGGACAGTTTGAACACTGAAGCTTTCTTT.

The DNA of the CDR3 is TGTGCCAGCAGTTTCAGTCCCACCGGGGAGCTGTTTTTT. It codes for CASSFSPTGELFF. V and J are TRBV28 and TRBJ2-2, with D uncertain. Per germline, CDR1 MDHEN and CDR2 SYDVKM. With 3 bases removed from V and 4 bases from J, the gap between germline ends came to 6 bases. CDR3 length: 13 amino acids.

V gene TRBV28 combines with J gene TRBJ2-1, with 9 bases lining up with TRBD1. V shed 5 bases and J 3 bases; nucleotides not matched to a gene: 8. CDR3 length: 16 amino acids. Germline V CDR1 and CDR2: MDHEN, SYDVKM. CDR3 residues: CASSPTGTGLYNEQFF. CDR3 bases: TGTGCCAGCAGTCCCACCGGGACAGGGCTCTACAATGAGCAGTTCTTC.

This sequence joins TRBV28 and TRBJ2-7; 7 bases map to TRBD2. CDR3 length: 15 residues. The germline gives CDR1 MDHEN, CDR2 SYDVKM. V lost 3 bases to trimming and J lost 8 bases; unmatched junction nucleotides: 13. CDR3 sequence reads: CASSLRRELERKQYF. In DNA form, the CDR3 reads TGTGCCAGCAGTTTGCGGCGGGAGTTGGAACGTAAGCAGTACTTC.

This clone was counted a few times. This rearrangement joins TRBV19 to TRBJ2-3; D gene uncertain. CDR1 is LNHDA and CDR2 is SQIVND in the germline V gene (reference sequence). CDR3 length equals 13 residues. Between the trimmed V and J ends, which lost 4 bases and 2 bases, there was a span of 7 bases. CDR3 sequence reads: CASSNRYTDTQYF. DNA of the CDR3: TGTGCCAGTAGTAATCGCTACACAGATACGCAGTATTTT.